The 31 T cell receptor beta chains in this list originate from one sample, sequenced in a study of spatial heterogeneity in lung cancer. TCRdb re-called the 5' RACE reads with MiXCR, one entry per CDR3 protein. Among tens of thousands of distinct CDR3 sequences listed, about 4.9% were seen once. The time point here: sample taken at primary tumor resection. Unsorted whole RNA from tumor, nontumor lung or frozen PBMC underwent sequencing. The sequencing used PBMCs, collected at surgery. These receptors were obtained from a male donor with early-stage non-small cell lung cancer.

This clonotype was seen more than once but under ten times. In nucleotides, the CDR3 is TGTGCCAGCCGGGGGAGGGGAGCGGTGTTCCTCTACGAGCAGTACTTC. This codes for CASRGRGAVFLYEQYF. The chain combines TRBV2 with TRBJ2-7; 7 bases map to TRBD2. Per germline, CDR1 SNHLY and CDR2 FYNNEI. With 8 bases clipped from V and 3 bases from J, the junction kept 16 bases outside the gene matches. This CDR3 has 16 residues.

This clonotype was found many times. The chain links TRBV28 to TRBJ1-3, with no clear D. This CDR3 region has 11 residues. V gave up 7 bases and J gave up 4 bases, with 5 bases separating them. Looked up from germline, CDR1 is MDHEN and CDR2 is SYDVKM. DNA for the CDR3: TGTGCCAGCACCGAAGGAAACACCATATATTTT. This translates into CASTEGNTIYF.

This clonotype appeared many times. V is TRBV10-3 and J is TRBJ1-5, with 9 bases matching TRBD1. V dropped 4 bases and J dropped 0; count of bases not matched to a gene: 10. Per the germline V gene, CDR1 is ENHRY and CDR2 is SYGVKD. This CDR3 is 18 amino acids long. The CDR3 sequence is CAISANPGQGFSNQPQHF. CDR3 bases: TGTGCCATCAGTGCAAACCCGGGACAGGGTTTTAGCAATCAGCCCCAGCATTTT.

There are many counts of this clonotype. The genes are TRBV27 and TRBJ1-2; D is unresolved. The CDR3 covers 14 residues. Germline V gene data show CDR1 as MNHEY and CDR2 as SMNVEV (reference sequence). V gave up 3 bases and J gave up 2 bases, with 10 bases separating them. CDR3 protein: CASSFQNTNYGYTF. The CDR3 nucleotides are TGTGCCAGCAGTTTCCAAAACACGAACTATGGCTACACCTTC.

This clonotype was picked up many times. The J gene is TRBJ1-3, the V gene TRBV7-6; no firm D call. Trimming took 1 base from V and 3 from J, leaving 10 bases between them. Germline assignment: CDR1 SGHVS and CDR2 FNYEAQ. The CDR3 totals 15 residues. The chain's CDR3 is CASSLVGNGGNTIYF. For the CDR3, the DNA is TGTGCCAGCAGCTTAGTAGGGAATGGTGGAAACACCATATATTTT.

This clonotype was recorded a few times. V is TRBV27 and J is TRBJ1-5; perhaps TRBD1 as D (6 bases). The CDR3 loop spans 15 amino acids. V shed 2 bases and J shed 6 bases, with 14 bases lying between them. Germline loops: CDR1 MNHEY, CDR2 SMNVEV (reference sequence). The CDR3 loop reads CASSLATGGTQPQHF. Here the CDR3 DNA reads TGTGCCAGCAGTTTAGCGACGGGGGGCACTCAGCCCCAGCATTTT.

The chain has TRBV11-1 and TRBJ2-3, with 8 bases aligning to TRBD2. This CDR3 is built from 17 residues. Germline lookup yields CDR1 SGHAT and CDR2 FQDESV (reference sequence). With V trimmed by 3 bases and J by 0 bases, 8 bases remained unmatched. The CDR3 is CASSFTGLAASTDTQYF. The CDR3 coding sequence is TGTGCCAGCAGCTTCACAGGACTAGCAGCTAGCACAGATACGCAGTATTTT. Full variable domain (remainder filled in from reference TRBV11-1 and TRBJ2-3): EAEVAQSPRYKITEKSQAVAFWCDPISGHATLYWYRQILGQGPELLVQFQDESVVDDSQLPKDRFSAERLKGVDSTLKIQPAELGDSAMYLCASSFTGLAASTDTQYFGPGTRLTVL.

The V gene is TRBV29-1, the J gene TRBJ2-2; 10 bases fit TRBD2. Germline values: CDR1 SQVTM, CDR2 ANQGSEA. CDR3 length: 13 residues. V gave up 7 bases and J gave up 3 bases; unmatched junction bases: 2. Here the CDR3 DNA reads TGCAGCGGTGGACTAGCGGACACCGGGGAGCTGTTTTTT. Protein: CSGGLADTGELFF.

A few counts support this clonotype. The chain employs TRBV30 and TRBJ2-4; D is possibly TRBD2 (6 bases). Germline V gene sequence: CDR1 GTSNPN, CDR2 SVGIG (reference sequence). The CDR3 totals 14 residues. V was pared by 3 bases and J by 6 bases, with 15 bases between. The CDR3 loop reads CAWRDKGAGNIQYF. The CDR3 nucleotides read TGTGCCTGGAGGGATAAGGGAGCGGGAAACATTCAGTACTTC.

This clonotype was counted many times. V and J are TRBV25-1 and TRBJ2-6; D is undetermined. There are 16 residues in the CDR3. Germline CDR1 is MGHDK and CDR2 is SYGVNS. The V gene lost 3 bases and the J gene lost 0 bases, with 9 bases spanning the gap. The DNA for the CDR3 is TGTGCCAGCAGTGAGCCTCCGGGCTCTGGGGCCAACGTCCTGACTTTC. It is translated as CASSEPPGSGANVLTF.

This clonotype has a count of ten or more. V and J are TRBV20-1 and TRBJ1-1, with D maybe TRBD1 (6 bases). This CDR3 comprises 15 residues. The V gene's germline CDR1 is DFQATT and CDR2 SNEGSKA (reference sequence). V was clipped by 1 base and J by 5 bases, with 17 bases between them. This CDR3 reads CSARVGGGVGTEAFF. In nucleotides, the CDR3 is TGCAGTGCTAGAGTGGGCGGGGGCGTGGGGACTGAAGCTTTCTTT.

In its sample, this clonotype was seen many times. The chain has TRBV5-1 and TRBJ2-3; D ambiguous. This CDR3 spans 14 amino acids. V was shortened by 0 bases and J by 6 bases, with 11 bases between the two germline ends. Looked up from germline, CDR1 is SGHRS and CDR2 is YFSETQ. The DNA of the CDR3 is TGCGCCAGCAGCTTGGGGATTAGTAGGGATACGCAGTATTTT. Its translation is CASSLGISRDTQYF.

This clonotype has ten or more counts. The chain uses TRBV6-2 or TRBV6-3 and TRBJ2-1; TRBD1 aligns across 9 bases. The CDR3 totals 13 residues. The germline CDR1 and CDR2 sequences are MNHEY and SVGEGT. After removal of 10 bases from V and 8 bases from J, the junction contained 9 bases not matched to a gene. CDR3 nucleotides: TGTGCCACCGCGGGGACAGGGCTGGATGAGCAGTTCTTC. It yields the protein CATAGTGLDEQFF.

This clonotype was detected ten times or more. J is TRBJ1-5 and V is TRBV7-9; maybe TRBD1 (6 bases). The CDR3 extends over 13 amino acids. Trimming removed 2 bases at V and 7 bases at J, with 9 bases between. The germline V gene encodes CDR1 SEHNR and CDR2 FQNEAQ (reference sequence). The CDR3 region is CASSLKGEQPQHF. In nucleotides, the CDR3 is TGTGCCAGCAGCTTAAAGGGGGAGCAGCCCCAGCATTTT.

This clonotype was detected ten times or more. The chain links TRBV9 to TRBJ2-5; TRBD2 aligns across 13 bases. Germline CDR1 and CDR2: SGDLS and YYNGEE. V trimming: 4 bases; J trimming: 6 bases; junction bases outside the gene matches: 6. The CDR3 is 15 amino acids. The CDR3 region has the DNA TGTGCCAGCAGCCCGACTAGCGGGGGGACGAAGACCCAGTACTTC. This gives the protein CASSPTSGGTKTQYF. The full variable domain, with the rest looked up from reference TRBV9 and TRBJ2-5, is DSGVTQTPKHLITATGQRVTLRCSPRSGDLSVYWYQQSLDQGLQFLIQYYNGEERAKGNILERFSAQQFPDLHSELNLSSLELGDSALYFCASSPTSGGTKTQYFGPGTRLLVL.

This clonotype was counted a single time. Given a much more abundant clone one base away, this may be a read error. The chain combines TRBV20-1 with TRBJ2-3, with TRBD1 matching 9 bases. This CDR3 region has 15 residues. Germline assignment: CDR1 DFQATT and CDR2 SNEGSKA (reference sequence). DNA for the CDR3: TGCAGTGCTATACCCGGGACAGGGCACACAGTTACGCAGTATTTT. This codes for CSAIPGTGHTVTQYF.

This clonotype showed up many times. The chain recombines TRBV20-1 with TRBJ2-1; perhaps TRBD1 as D (6 bases). Between the trimmed V and J ends, which lost 6 bases and 5 bases, there was a span of 11 bases. In germline, CDR1 is DFQATT, CDR2 SNEGSKA (reference sequence). This CDR3 spans 12 amino acids. CDR3: CSARGQNNEQFF. CDR3 DNA: TGCAGTGCCCGAGGACAGAACAATGAGCAGTTCTTC.

The chain links TRBV7-9 to TRBJ1-2; 9 positions match TRBD1. J gave up 5 bases and V 4 bases, and 14 bases lay outside the gene matches. CDR1 and CDR2 (germline): SEHNR, FQNEAQ (reference sequence). The CDR3 spans 17 residues. DNA of the CDR3: TGTGCCAGCAGCTCCCGGGACAGGGAAATTGCCGGATATGGCTACACCTTC. This codes for CASSSRDREIAGYGYTF.

This clonotype was observed many times. V usage is TRBV29-1 and J usage is TRBJ1-1; 9 bases fit TRBD1. Germline V gene data show CDR1 as SQVTM and CDR2 as ANQGSEA. The CDR3 consists of 12 residues. V lost 6 bases and J lost 5; bases outside the gene matches: 4. The CDR3 bases are TGCAGCGTGGCCGGGACAGGGACTGAAGCTTTCTTT. Translation gives CSVAGTGTEAFF.

This clonotype was picked up a small number of times. The gene calls are TRBV7-2 and TRBJ2-1, with D unresolved. There are 13 residues in the CDR3. Trimming pared 2 bases from V and 9 bases from J, leaving 11 bases between. Germline CDR1 is SGHTA and CDR2 is FQGNSA. The chain's CDR3 is CASSLNFVGEQFF. CDR3 sequence (DNA): TGTGCCAGCAGCTTAAATTTTGTCGGTGAGCAGTTCTTC.

This clonotype was found many times. This chain links TRBV6-1 with TRBJ2-7; 7 bases map to TRBD1. Losses at the gene ends were 6 bases for V and 4 bases for J; bases not matched to a gene: 12. The CDR3 consists of 15 residues. Per germline, CDR1 MNHNS and CDR2 SASEGT. The CDR3 coding sequence is TGTGCCAGCAGAGCAACTTACAGGGGAGCGTACGAGCAGTACTTC. Protein sequence: CASRATYRGAYEQYF.

This clonotype has a count of ten or more. CDR3 amino acids: CASSQDWVNTEAFF. The CDR3 DNA is TGTGCCAGCAGCCAAGATTGGGTGAACACTGAAGCTTTCTTT. The rearrangement links TRBV4-2 to TRBJ1-1; D is unresolved. CDR3 length: 14 amino acids. V lost 0 bases and J 0 bases, leaving 5 bases between the germline ends. Germline loops: CDR1 LGHNA, CDR2 YNFKEQ.

This clonotype turned up a few times. This chain links TRBV30 with TRBJ2-1; tentatively, D is TRBD1 or TRBD2 (6 bases each). Trimming took 4 bases from V and 9 from J, leaving 16 bases between them. The CDR3 contains 13 residues. In germline, CDR1 is GTSNPN, CDR2 SVGIG (reference sequence). CDR3: CAWNRGGPVEQFF. The CDR3 DNA follows: TGTGCCTGGAATAGAGGGGGGCCAGTTGAGCAGTTCTTC.

This clonotype was picked up many times. The rearrangement links TRBV30 to TRBJ2-1; 9 bases fit TRBD2. Germline V CDR1 and CDR2: GTSNPN, SVGIG (reference sequence). This CDR3 has 14 amino acids. J was trimmed by 7 bases and V by 8 bases; bases with no gene match: 12. CDR3 in amino acids: CAGEKRGALNEQFF. CDR3 in DNA: TGTGCCGGAGAAAAGCGGGGGGCCCTGAATGAGCAGTTCTTC.

This clonotype was counted at least ten times. V gene TRBV10-3 combines with J gene TRBJ2-2, with 7 bases that match TRBD1. Looked up from germline, CDR1 is ENHRY and CDR2 is SYGVKD. J gave up 0 bases and V 4 bases, and 5 bases lay outside the gene matches. CDR3 size: 16 residues. In DNA, the CDR3 is TGTGCCATCAGTGGACAGGGCCTTTCGAACACCGGGGAGCTGTTTTTT. Amino acids: CAISGQGLSNTGELFF.

In its sample, this clonotype was seen many times. This rearrangement joins TRBV2 to TRBJ2-2, with a tentative D call TRBD2 (5 bases). V was shortened by 7 bases and J by 2 bases, with 11 bases between the two germline ends. Looked up from germline, CDR1 is SNHLY and CDR2 is FYNNEI. The CDR3 runs 14 residues. The CDR3 here is CASKRGLNTGELFF. CDR3 nucleotides: TGTGCCAGCAAGCGCGGACTCAACACCGGGGAGCTGTTTTTT.

This clonotype was picked up many times. The J gene is TRBJ2-7, the V gene TRBV10-3; 8 positions match TRBD2. The V and J ends lost 5 bases and 5 bases, in that order; junction bases with no gene match: 8. Germline V lookup: CDR1 ENHRY, CDR2 SYGVKD. The length of the CDR3 is 14 residues. The CDR3 nucleotides read TGTGCCATCAGTCCCGGGACTAGGGGCCACGAGCAGTACTTC. Residues: CAISPGTRGHEQYF.

The rearrangement uses TRBV28 and TRBJ2-5; possibly TRBD1 or TRBD2 for D (5 bases each). V lost 5 bases to trimming and J lost 3 bases, with 13 bases between them. CDR1 is MDHEN, CDR2 SYDVKM, per germline. The CDR3 is made up of 14 amino acids. The CDR3 DNA reads TGTGCCAGCAGTCTCCCGGGACGTAAAGAGACCCAGTACTTC. It is translated as CASSLPGRKETQYF. Looking up the rest from reference TRBV28 and TRBJ2-5 gives the full variable domain: DVKVTQSSRYLVKRTGEKVFLECVQDMDHENMFWYRQDPGLGLRLIYFSYDVKMKEKGDIPEGYSVSREKKERFSLILESASTNQTSMYLCASSLPGRKETQYFGPGTRLLVL.

Many counts were recorded for this clonotype. The chain combines TRBV2 with TRBJ1-5, with TRBD1 matching over 7 bases. Germline-derived CDR1 and CDR2 are SNHLY and FYNNEI. This CDR3 has 15 residues. V lost 5 bases, J lost 2 bases, and 6 bases stayed unmatched. The CDR3 here is CASSQQGLGNQPQHF. The CDR3 DNA follows: TGTGCCAGCAGTCAACAGGGGCTAGGCAATCAGCCCCAGCATTTT.

The gene calls are TRBV7-2 and TRBJ2-2; no clear D. This CDR3 region has 15 residues. V dropped 5 bases and J dropped 3 bases, with 13 bases sitting between them. Germline CDR1 reads SGHTA; CDR2 reads FQGNSA. CDR3 amino acids: CASSPPDQDTGELFF. CDR3 DNA: TGTGCCAGCAGCCCCCCGGACCAGGACACCGGGGAGCTGTTTTTT.

This clonotype has just a few counts. The gene calls are TRBV19 and TRBJ2-1, with 8 nucleotides matching TRBD1. The CDR3 contains 16 residues. V dropped 6 bases and J dropped 4; count of bases not matched to a gene: 11. From germline, CDR1 is LNHDA and CDR2 SQIVND (reference sequence). This CDR3 reads CASRRDGTGTYNEQFF. CDR3 in DNA: TGTGCCAGTAGAAGGGACGGGACAGGTACTTACAATGAGCAGTTCTTC. The entire variable domain, with the rest obtained from reference TRBV19 and TRBJ2-1, is as follows: DGGITQSPKYLFRKEGQNVTLSCEQNLNHDAMYWYRQDPGQGLRLIYYSQIVNDFQKGDIAEGYSVSREKKESFPLTVTSAQKNPTAFYLCASRRDGTGTYNEQFFGPGTRLTVL.